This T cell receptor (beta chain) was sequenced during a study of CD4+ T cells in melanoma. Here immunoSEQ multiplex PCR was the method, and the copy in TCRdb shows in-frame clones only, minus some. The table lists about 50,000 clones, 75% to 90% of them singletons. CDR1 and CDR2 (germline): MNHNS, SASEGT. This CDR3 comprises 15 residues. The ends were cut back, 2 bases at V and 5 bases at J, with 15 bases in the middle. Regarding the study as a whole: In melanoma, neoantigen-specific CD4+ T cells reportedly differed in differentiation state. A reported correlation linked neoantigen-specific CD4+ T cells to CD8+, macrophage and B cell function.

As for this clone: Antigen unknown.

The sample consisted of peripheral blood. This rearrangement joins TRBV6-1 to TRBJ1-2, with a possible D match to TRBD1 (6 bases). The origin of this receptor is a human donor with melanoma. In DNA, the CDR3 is TGTGCCAGCAGTGAACTCACAGGGCCCGGGTATGGCTACACCTTC. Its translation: CASSELTGPGYGYTF.